One sample yielded the 5 T cell receptor beta chains listed below, sequenced in a study of radiotherapy plus CTLA-4 blockade in lung cancer. Some clones are missing from TCRdb's copy, which holds only in-frame ones; the method was immunoSEQ multiplex PCR. The data hold about 94,000 clones, with approximately 80% observed a single time. Source: peripheral blood, taken from a patient treated with radiotherapy plus ipilimumab. The receptors come from a human donor with non-small cell lung cancer that progressed on radiotherapy plus ipilimumab.

The V gene is TRBV9, the J gene TRBJ2-1; D may be TRBD2 (6 bases). The CDR3 loop spans 13 amino acids. The germline V and J ends were trimmed by 0 bases and 9 bases, with 10 bases remaining between them. Germline lookup yields CDR1 SGDLS and CDR2 YYNGEE. CDR3: CASSVVASAEQFF. The CDR3 DNA sequence: TGTGCCAGCAGCGTAGTCGCTAGCGCTGAGCAGTTCTTC. The complete variable domain, with remaining parts taken from reference TRBV9 and TRBJ2-1, reads DSGVTQTPKHLITATGQRVTLRCSPRSGDLSVYWYQQSLDQGLQFLIQYYNGEERAKGNILERFSAQQFPDLHSELNLSSLELGDSALYFCASSVVASAEQFFGPGTRLTVL.

This clone was counted a single time. V and J are TRBV5-1 and TRBJ2-1, with D perhaps matching TRBD2 (6 bases). Trimming removed 1 base at V and 4 bases at J, with 12 bases between. The CDR3 loop spans 15 amino acids. Germline V gene lookup returns CDR1 SGHRS and CDR2 YFSETQ. DNA of the CDR3: TGCGCCAGCAGCTTGTCGGCGGGGTTATACAATGAGCAGTTCTTC. It encodes CASSLSAGLYNEQFF.

This chain joins TRBV29-1 and TRBJ1-4; 7 bases align to TRBD1. V trimming: 6 bases; J trimming: 7 bases; junction bases outside the gene matches: 8. Per the germline V gene, CDR1 is SQVTM and CDR2 is ANQGSEA. The CDR3 has 13 amino acids. This CDR3 reads CSVGTGVGEKLFF. The CDR3 DNA follows: TGCAGCGTCGGAACAGGGGTGGGTGAAAAACTGTTTTTT. The full variable domain, completed using reference TRBV29-1 and TRBJ1-4, is SAVISQKPSRDICQRGTSLTIQCQVDSQVTMMFWYRQQPGQSLTLIATANQGSEATYESGFVIDKFPISRPNLTFSTLTVSNMSPEDSSIYLCSVGTGVGEKLFFGSGTQLSVL.

This clone was seen only once. The V call is TRBV11-2, the J call TRBJ2-7; D might be TRBD1 (6 bases). V was cut by 5 bases and J by 5 bases, with 19 bases left in between. The CDR3 is 15 amino acids. Germline assignment: CDR1 SGHAT and CDR2 FQNNGV. The CDR3 region has the DNA TGTGCCAGCAGCCACCCCGTTCAGGGGCCTCACGAGCAGTACTTC. Its translation is CASSHPVQGPHEQYF. The full variable domain, completed using reference TRBV11-2 and TRBJ2-7, is EAGVAQSPRYKIIEKRQSVAFWCNPISGHATLYWYQQILGQGPKLLIQFQNNGVVDDSQLPKDRFSAERLKGVDSTLKIQPAKLEDSAVYLCASSHPVQGPHEQYFGPGTRLTVT.

The V call is TRBV9, the J call TRBJ2-3; D not resolved. Between the trimmed V and J ends, which lost 0 bases and 3 bases, there was a span of 11 bases. The CDR3 covers 15 residues. CDR1 SGDLS and CDR2 YYNGEE come from the germline V gene. CDR3: CASSVGGSRTDTQYF. CDR3 bases: TGTGCCAGCAGCGTAGGTGGGTCTAGGACAGATACGCAGTATTTT.